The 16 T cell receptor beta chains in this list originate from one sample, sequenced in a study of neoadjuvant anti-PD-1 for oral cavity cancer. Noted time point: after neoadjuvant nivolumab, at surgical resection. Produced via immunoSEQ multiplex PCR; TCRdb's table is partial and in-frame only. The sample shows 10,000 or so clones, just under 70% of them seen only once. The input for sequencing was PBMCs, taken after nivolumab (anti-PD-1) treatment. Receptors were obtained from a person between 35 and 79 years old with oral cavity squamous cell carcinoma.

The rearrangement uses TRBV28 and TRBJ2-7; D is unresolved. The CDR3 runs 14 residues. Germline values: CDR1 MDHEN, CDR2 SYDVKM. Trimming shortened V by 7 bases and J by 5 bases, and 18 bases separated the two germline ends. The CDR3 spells CASTDFKGKDEQYF. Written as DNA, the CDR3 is TGTGCCAGCACCGACTTTAAGGGAAAGGACGAGCAGTACTTC.

CDR3 residues: CASSLGGYSNQPQHF. CDR3 bases: TGTGCCAGCAGCTTGGGAGGTTATAGCAATCAGCCCCAGCATTTT. The V call is TRBV5-6, the J call TRBJ1-5; D is undetermined. Germline V gives CDR1 SGHDT, CDR2 YYEEEE. V was trimmed by 0 bases and J by 0 bases, leaving 7 bases between them. The CDR3 consists of 15 residues.

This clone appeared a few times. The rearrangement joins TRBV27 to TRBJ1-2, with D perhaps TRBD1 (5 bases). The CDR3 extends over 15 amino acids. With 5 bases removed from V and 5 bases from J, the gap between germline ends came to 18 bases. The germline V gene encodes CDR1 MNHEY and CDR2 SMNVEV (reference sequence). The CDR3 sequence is CASSKLTDKAYGYTF. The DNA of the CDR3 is TGTGCCAGCAGTAAGTTGACGGACAAGGCGTATGGCTACACCTTC.

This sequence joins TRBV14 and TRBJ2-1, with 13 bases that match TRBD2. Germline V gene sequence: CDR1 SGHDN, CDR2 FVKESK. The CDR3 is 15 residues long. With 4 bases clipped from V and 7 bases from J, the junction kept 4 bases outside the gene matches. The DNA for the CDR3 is TGTGCCAGCAGCCTCACTAGCGGGGGGGCGAATGAGCAGTTCTTC. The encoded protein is CASSLTSGGANEQFF. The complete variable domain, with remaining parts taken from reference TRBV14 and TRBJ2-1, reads EAGVTQFPSHSVIEKGQTVTLRCDPISGHDNLYWYRRVMGKEIKFLLHFVKESKQDESGMPNNRFLAERTGGTYSTLKVQPAELEDSGVYFCASSLTSGGANEQFFGPGTRLTVL.

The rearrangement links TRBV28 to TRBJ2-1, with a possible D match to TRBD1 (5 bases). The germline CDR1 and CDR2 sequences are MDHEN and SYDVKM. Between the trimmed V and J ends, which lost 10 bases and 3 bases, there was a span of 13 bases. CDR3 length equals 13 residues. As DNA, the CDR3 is TGTGCCACCAAAGCCCAGGGCTACAATGAGCAGTTCTTC. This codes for CATKAQGYNEQFF.

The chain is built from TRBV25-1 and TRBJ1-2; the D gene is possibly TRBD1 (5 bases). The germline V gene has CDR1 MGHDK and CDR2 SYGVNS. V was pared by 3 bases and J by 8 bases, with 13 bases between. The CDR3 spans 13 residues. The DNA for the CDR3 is TGTGCCAGCAGTGAGGGGGGAGCCATGGGCTACACCTTC. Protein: CASSEGGAMGYTF.

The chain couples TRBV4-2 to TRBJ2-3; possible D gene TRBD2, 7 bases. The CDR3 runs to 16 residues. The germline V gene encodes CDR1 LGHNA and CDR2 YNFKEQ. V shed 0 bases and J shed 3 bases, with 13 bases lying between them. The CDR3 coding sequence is TGTGCCAGCAGCCAAGAAGGGGGGGCACGGACAGATACGCAGTATTTT. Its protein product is CASSQEGGARTDTQYF.

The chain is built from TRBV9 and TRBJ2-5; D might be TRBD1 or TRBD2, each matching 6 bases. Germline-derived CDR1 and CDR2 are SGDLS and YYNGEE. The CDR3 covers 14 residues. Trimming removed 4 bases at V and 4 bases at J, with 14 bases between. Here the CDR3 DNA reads TGTGCCAGCAGCCCCACGGGGGCTCCAGAGACCCAGTACTTC. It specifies CASSPTGAPETQYF.

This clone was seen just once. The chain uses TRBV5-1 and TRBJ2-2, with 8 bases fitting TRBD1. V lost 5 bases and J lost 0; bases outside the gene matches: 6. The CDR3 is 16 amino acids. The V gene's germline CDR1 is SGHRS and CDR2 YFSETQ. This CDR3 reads CASRPGQGANTGELFF. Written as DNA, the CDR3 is TGCGCCAGCAGACCCGGACAGGGCGCGAACACCGGGGAGCTGTTTTTT.

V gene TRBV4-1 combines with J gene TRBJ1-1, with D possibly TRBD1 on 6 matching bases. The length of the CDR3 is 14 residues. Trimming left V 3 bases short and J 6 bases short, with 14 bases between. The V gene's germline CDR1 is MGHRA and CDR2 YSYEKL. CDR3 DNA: TGCGCCAGCAGCCATATACAGGGATCTCCTGAAGCTTTCTTT. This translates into CASSHIQGSPEAFF.

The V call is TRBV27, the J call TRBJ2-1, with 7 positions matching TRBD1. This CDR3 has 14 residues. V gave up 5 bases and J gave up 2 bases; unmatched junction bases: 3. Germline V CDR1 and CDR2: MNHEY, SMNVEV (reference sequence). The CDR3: CASSQTGPYNEQFF. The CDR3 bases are TGTGCCAGCAGTCAGACAGGGCCCTACAATGAGCAGTTCTTC.

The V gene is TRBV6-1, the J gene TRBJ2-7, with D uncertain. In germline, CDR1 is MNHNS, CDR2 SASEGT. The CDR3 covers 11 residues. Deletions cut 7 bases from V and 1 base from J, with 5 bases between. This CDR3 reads CASILSYEQYF. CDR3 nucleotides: TGTGCCAGCATCTTGTCCTACGAGCAGTACTTC.

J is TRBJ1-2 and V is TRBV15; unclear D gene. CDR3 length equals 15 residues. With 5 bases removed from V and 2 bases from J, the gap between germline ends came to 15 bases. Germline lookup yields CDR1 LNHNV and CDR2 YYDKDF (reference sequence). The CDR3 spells CATSVTGTPNYGYTF. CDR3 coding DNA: TGTGCCACCAGCGTTACGGGAACGCCGAACTATGGCTACACCTTC.

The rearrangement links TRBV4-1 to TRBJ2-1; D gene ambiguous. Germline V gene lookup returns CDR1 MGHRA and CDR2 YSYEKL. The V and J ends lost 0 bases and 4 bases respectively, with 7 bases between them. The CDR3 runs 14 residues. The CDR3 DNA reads TGCGCCAGCAGCCAAGATCGAATGTACAATGAGCAGTTCTTC. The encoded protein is CASSQDRMYNEQFF.

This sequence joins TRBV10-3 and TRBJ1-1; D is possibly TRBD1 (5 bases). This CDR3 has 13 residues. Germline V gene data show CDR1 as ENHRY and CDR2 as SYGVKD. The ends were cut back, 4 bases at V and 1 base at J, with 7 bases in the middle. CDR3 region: CAISAQANTEAFF. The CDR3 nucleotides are TGTGCCATCAGTGCACAGGCGAACACTGAAGCTTTCTTT.

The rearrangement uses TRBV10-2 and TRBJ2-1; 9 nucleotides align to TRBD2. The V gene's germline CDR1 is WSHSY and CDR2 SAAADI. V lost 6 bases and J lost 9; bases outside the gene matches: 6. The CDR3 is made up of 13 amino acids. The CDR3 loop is CASSGTSSGEQFF. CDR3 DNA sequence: TGCGCCAGCAGCGGGACTAGCAGCGGTGAGCAGTTCTTC.